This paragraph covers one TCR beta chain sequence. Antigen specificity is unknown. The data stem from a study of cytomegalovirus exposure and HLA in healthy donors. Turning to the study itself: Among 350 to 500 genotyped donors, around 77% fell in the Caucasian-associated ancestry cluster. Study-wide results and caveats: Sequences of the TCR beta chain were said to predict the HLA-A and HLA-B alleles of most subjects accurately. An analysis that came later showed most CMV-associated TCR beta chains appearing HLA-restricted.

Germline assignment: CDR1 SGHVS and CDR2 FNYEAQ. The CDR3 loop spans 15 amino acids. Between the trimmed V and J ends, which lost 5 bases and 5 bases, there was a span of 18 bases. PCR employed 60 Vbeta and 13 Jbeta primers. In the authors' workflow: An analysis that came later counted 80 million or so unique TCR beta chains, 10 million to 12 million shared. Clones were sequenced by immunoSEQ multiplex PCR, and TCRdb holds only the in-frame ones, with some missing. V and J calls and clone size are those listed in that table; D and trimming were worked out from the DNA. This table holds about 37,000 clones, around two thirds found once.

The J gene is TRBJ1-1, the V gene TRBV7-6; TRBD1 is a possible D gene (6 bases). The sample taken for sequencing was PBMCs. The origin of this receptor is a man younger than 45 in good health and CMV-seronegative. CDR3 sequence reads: CASSHTWGPGTEAFF. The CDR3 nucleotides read TGTGCCAGCAGCCACACCTGGGGGCCGGGGACTGAAGCTTTCTTT.